Sequencing of this T cell receptor beta chain was carried out in a study of T-cell reconstitution after alpha-beta-depleted transplantation in children. Study-wide results and limits: Several hundred rapidly expanded clones from non-depleted graft cells reportedly supplied alpha-beta T cells about two months post-transplant. Once a year had passed after transplant, T-cell counts and diversity came mostly from newly produced T cells. Surviving recipient T cells and intrathymic progenitors accounted for some patients' high TCRbeta diversity at day 60.

Molecular barcoding with unique molecular identifiers was used for the TCRbeta library. MiXCR, run by TCRdb on the PCR reads, gives a single entry per CDR3 protein. The profile shows about 240,000 distinct CDR3 sequences, 20% to 30% of them singletons. This CDR3 comprises 15 residues. Looked up from germline, CDR1 is DFQATT and CDR2 is SNEGSKA (reference sequence). As to this clonotype: Its specificity is not known. A much more abundant neighbour one base away suggests this may be a read error.

This material consisted of PBMCs, taken before TCRalphabeta/CD19-depleted stem cell transplant. The clonotype originates from a girl aged 2 to 9 with Fanconi anemia, due to receive a stem cell transplant. This chain joins TRBV20-1 and TRBJ2-1, with 11 bases fitting TRBD2. CDR3: CCASLGLADYNEQFF. CDR3 sequence (DNA): TGCTGTGCTAGCTTGGGACTAGCGGACTACAATGAGCAGTTCTTC.